The rows below give T cell receptor beta chains drawn from one sample of a study of shared clonotypes between healthy human individuals. Using immunoSEQ multiplex PCR, the repertoire was profiled, and TCRdb retains in-frame clones only, with some absent. The repertoire holds roughly 2.5 million clones, with approximately 92% as singletons. Sequencing was done on a sample of naive CD4+ T cells sorted from blood. Every receptor here comes from a man younger than 30 in good health. The CDR3 runs from the conserved cysteine through the conserved F or W. The D gene is left open where the match is weak. Expanded clones are given a class, and other clones once, few, many or no size at all.

d_call,j_call,v_call,clone_size,cdr3_nt,cdr3_aa
-,TRBJ2-7,TRBV21-1,-,TGTGCCAGCAGCATCCCGGGACAGGGGGCCTACGAGCAGTACTTC,CASSIPGQGAYEQYF
TRBD1,TRBJ2-7,TRBV6-6,once,TGTGCCAGCAGTTACTCGATCAGGGGGCCACAAGAGCAGTACTTC,CASSYSIRGPQEQYF
-,TRBJ1-1,TRBV6-5,-,TGTGCCAGCAGTTACATTGAGAACACTGAAGCTTTCTTT,CASSYIENTEAFF
-,TRBJ2-7,TRBV12-5,-,TGTGCTAGTGGTTTGGTACGGGGGACGGTGTCCTACGAGCAGTACTTC,CASGLVRGTVSYEQYF
TRBD1,TRBJ2-3,TRBV4-3,-,TGCGCCAGCAGCCAAGAGGGGGGGACAGGGCTGAAAGATACGCAGTATTTT,CASSQEGGTGLKDTQYF
-,TRBJ1-6,TRBV19,-,TGTGCCAGTGAGGAGGCAGGGAGGCGTTCACCCCTCCACTTT,CASEEAGRRSPLHF
-,TRBJ2-3,TRBV9,-,TGTGCCAGCAGCACGAGCGGAAACCCCACAGATACGCAGTATTTT,CASSTSGNPTDTQYF
-,TRBJ2-2,TRBV9,-,TGTGCCAGCAGCGTACAGGGCTGGCAGGGCCCCGGGGAGCTGTTTTTT,CASSVQGWQGPGELFF
-,TRBJ1-6,TRBV10-3,-,TGTGCCGCCCGGGACGAATTAAATTCACCCCTCCACTTT,CAARDELNSPLHF
-,TRBJ1-3,TRBV21-1,-,TGTGCCGGCAGGGATCACACCATATATTTT,CAGRDHTIYF